This record concerns one T cell receptor beta chain sequence. The antigen is undetermined. This record belongs to a study of cytomegalovirus exposure and HLA in healthy donors. Study conclusions and caveats: There were reportedly fewer N-insertions in an Asian-associated ancestry cluster than the approximately 600-donor mean, in a later analysis.

Looked up from germline, CDR1 is ENHRY and CDR2 is SYGVKD. The V gene lost 4 bases and the J gene lost 7 bases, with 10 bases spanning the gap. CDR3 length: 12 amino acids. In the PCR, 60 Vbeta and 13 Jbeta primers were used. Assay used: immunoSEQ multiplex PCR; TCRdb lists only in-frame clones, some missing. The table lists over 80,000 clones, about three quarters of them singletons. V usage is TRBV10-3 and J usage is TRBJ1-2, with D possibly TRBD1 on 5 matching bases. Sequencing was performed on PBMCs. The clonotype was recovered from a man between 60 and 75 years old in good health and CMV-seropositive. The CDR3 is CAISASRAGYTF. CDR3 DNA: TGTGCCATCAGTGCCTCCAGGGCTGGCTACACCTTC.